This T cell receptor (beta chain) was sequenced in a study of T cell responses to AZD1222 COVID-19 vaccine. Study observations and caveats: The number of AZD1222 recipients seropositive at baseline was only five or six. A reported finding is that nearly half of spike-specific TCRs target unmutated variant regions.

Data came from immunoSEQ multiplex PCR; TCRdb stores just in-frame clones and leaves some out. The repertoire holds about 120,000 clones, with under 95% as singletons. Germline V CDR1 and CDR2: SGHTA, FQGTGA. Trimming removed 0 bases from V and 6 bases from J, with 7 bases in between. The CDR3 is 13 amino acids. Details on this clone: Its cognate antigen is unknown.

The receptor was isolated from an adult who received the AZD1222 COVID-19 vaccine. This chain joins TRBV7-3 and TRBJ2-3; no clear D. The input for sequencing was peripheral blood, taken 28 days after the second AZD1222 dose. CDR3 bases: TGTGCCAGCAGCTTAACCCCAGGCGATACGCAGTATTTT. This gives the protein CASSLTPGDTQYF.